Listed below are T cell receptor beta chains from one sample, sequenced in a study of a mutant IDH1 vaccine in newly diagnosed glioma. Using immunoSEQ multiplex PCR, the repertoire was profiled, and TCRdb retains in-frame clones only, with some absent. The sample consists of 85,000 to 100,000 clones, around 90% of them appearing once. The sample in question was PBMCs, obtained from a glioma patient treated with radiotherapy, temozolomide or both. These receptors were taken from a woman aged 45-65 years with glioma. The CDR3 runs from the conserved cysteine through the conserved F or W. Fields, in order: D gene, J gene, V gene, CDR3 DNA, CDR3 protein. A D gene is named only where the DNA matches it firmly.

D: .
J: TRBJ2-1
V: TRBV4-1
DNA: TGCGCCAGCAGCCCCCGGTCAGCCTACAATGAGCAGTTCTTC
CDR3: CASSPRSAYNEQFF

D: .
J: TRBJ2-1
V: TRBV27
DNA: TGTGCCAGCAGTTTGGGAGGCAATGAGCAGTTCTTC
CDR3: CASSLGGNEQFF

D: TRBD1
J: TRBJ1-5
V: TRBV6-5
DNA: TGTGCCAGCACCCTGCGACAGGGTAGCAATCAGCCCCAGCATTTT
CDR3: CASTLRQGSNQPQHF

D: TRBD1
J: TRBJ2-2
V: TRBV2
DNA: TGTGCCAGCAGTCGGACAGGGGGCCGTGGCACCGGGGAGCTGTTTTTT
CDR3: CASSRTGGRGTGELFF

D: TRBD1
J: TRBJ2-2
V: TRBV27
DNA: TGTGCCAGCAGTTTATACAGGGGAACCGGGGAGCTGTTTTTT
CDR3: CASSLYRGTGELFF

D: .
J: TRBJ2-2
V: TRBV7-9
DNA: TGTGCCAGCAGCTTAGAGGGCGGAACAGCCGGGGAGCTGTTTTTT
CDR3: CASSLEGGTAGELFF

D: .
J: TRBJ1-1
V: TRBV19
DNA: TGTGCTGCACGCCCCCAGGGCGGCGGCACTGAAGCTTTCTTT
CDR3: CAARPQGGGTEAFF

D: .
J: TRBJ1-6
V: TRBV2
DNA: TGTGCCAGCCACTCCCAACAGGGTGGTTCACCCCTCCACTTT
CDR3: CASHSQQGGSPLHF

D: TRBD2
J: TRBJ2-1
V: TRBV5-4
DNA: TGTGCCACCTCCCGGTGGGAGGGCAATGAGCAGTTCTTC
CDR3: CATSRWEGNEQFF

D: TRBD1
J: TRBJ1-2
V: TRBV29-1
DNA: TGCAGCGTCCTCGGACAGGGGGCGTGGGGCTACACCTTC
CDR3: CSVLGQGAWGYTF

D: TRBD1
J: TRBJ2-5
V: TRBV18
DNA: TGTGCCAGCTCACCACGGACGGACAGGGGAGAGACCCAGTACTTC
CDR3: CASSPRTDRGETQYF

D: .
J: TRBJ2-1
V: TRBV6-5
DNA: TGTGCCAGCACTCGGGAGATGGGCAATGAGCAGTTCTTC
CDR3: CASTREMGNEQFF

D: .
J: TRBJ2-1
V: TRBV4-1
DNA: TGCGCCAGCAGCCAAGCGGCGGAGCTAAAGTACAATGAGCAGTTCTTC
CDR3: CASSQAAELKYNEQFF

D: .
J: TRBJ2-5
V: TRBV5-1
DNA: TGCGCCAGCAGCTTGGGGCAGGTTAACCTCCAAGAGACCCAGTACTTC
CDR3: CASSLGQVNLQETQYF

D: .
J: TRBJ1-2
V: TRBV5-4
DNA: TGTGCCAGCAGCTTCGGGGAGGCCTATGGCTACACCTTC
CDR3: CASSFGEAYGYTF

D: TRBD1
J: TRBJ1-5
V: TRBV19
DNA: TGTGCCAGTAGTACCGGGACAGGGAATAGCAATCAGCCCCAGCATTTT
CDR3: CASSTGTGNSNQPQHF

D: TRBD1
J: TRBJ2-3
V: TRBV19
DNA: TGTGCCAGTAGTGAGAAGGACAGGAACACAGATACGCAGTATTTT
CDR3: CASSEKDRNTDTQYF

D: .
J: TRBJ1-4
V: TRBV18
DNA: TGTGCCAGCTCACCAAATTACAATGAAAAACTGTTTTTT
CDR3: CASSPNYNEKLFF

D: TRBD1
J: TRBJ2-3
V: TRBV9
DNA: TGTGCCAGCAGCGCCCGGGACAGGGGGCAAAAAGATACGCAGTATTTT
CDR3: CASSARDRGQKDTQYF

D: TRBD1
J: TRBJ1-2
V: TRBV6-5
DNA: TGTGCCACTAGGGATCACAGGGGAGGTAACTATGGCTACACCTTC
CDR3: CATRDHRGGNYGYTF

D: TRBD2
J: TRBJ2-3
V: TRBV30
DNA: TGTGCCTGGAGTGTAAGGACTAGCGGGAGAGGGGATACGCAGTATTTT
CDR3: CAWSVRTSGRGDTQYF

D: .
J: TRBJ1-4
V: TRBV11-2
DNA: TGTGCCAGCAGCTTAGATAGCGGGGGCTCTAATGAAAAACTGTTTTTT
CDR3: CASSLDSGGSNEKLFF

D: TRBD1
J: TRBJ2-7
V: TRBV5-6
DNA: TGTGCCAGCCGGGGGACAGGGGCTAGCGAGCAGTACTTC
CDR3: CASRGTGASEQYF

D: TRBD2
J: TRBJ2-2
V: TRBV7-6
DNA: TGTGCCAGCAGCCCCCTTAGCGGGAGTGACACCGGGGAGCTGTTTTTT
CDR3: CASSPLSGSDTGELFF

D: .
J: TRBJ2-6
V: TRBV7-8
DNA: TGTGCCAGCAGCTTAGTAGGAGTGGTAGCTGGTCTCGCTGGGGCCAACGTCCTGACTTTC
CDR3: CASSLVGVVAGLAGANVLTF

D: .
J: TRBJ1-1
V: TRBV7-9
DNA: TGTGCCAGCAGCTTGCCTGAAGAAGCTTTCTTT
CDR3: CASSLPEEAFF